This entry lists 32 T cell receptor beta chains sequenced from one sample in a study of shared clonotypes between healthy human individuals. The data were produced by immunoSEQ multiplex PCR, yet TCRdb's version contains in-frame clones alone and is incomplete. The data show about 980,000 clones, with approximately 80% seen just once and over 1.3% held by the top ten. The sample was memory CD4+ T cells sorted from blood. The sample's subset: CD45RA-negative fraction. These receptors originate from a young man in good health.

This clone was counted between two and nine times. V usage is TRBV11-2 and J usage is TRBJ2-6; D unresolved. The CDR3 covers 16 residues. Per germline, CDR1 SGHAT and CDR2 FQNNGV. Trimming removed 1 base at V and 2 bases at J, with 9 bases between. The CDR3 DNA is TGTGCCAGCAGCTTAGGGTCGTACGCTGGGGCCAACGTCCTGACTTTC. Protein: CASSLGSYAGANVLTF.

A word on this clone: Other DNA sequences within the sample encode an identical CDR3. The V and J genes are TRBV7-2 and TRBJ1-2, with D unresolved. This CDR3 comprises 11 residues. Deletions cut 1 base from V and 6 bases from J, with 3 bases between. Germline CDR1 SGHTA, CDR2 FQGNSA. The CDR3 loop is CASSLGDGYTF. The CDR3 DNA reads TGTGCCAGCAGCTTAGGGGATGGCTACACCTTC.

The chain employs TRBV6-1 and TRBJ1-5; D unresolved. Looked up from germline, CDR1 is MNHNS and CDR2 is SASEGT. Deletions cut 2 bases from V and 2 bases from J, with 13 bases between. CDR3 length: 16 residues. The CDR3 loop reads CASSEQQRWGNQPQHF. CDR3 DNA sequence: TGTGCCAGCAGTGAACAACAGCGTTGGGGCAATCAGCCCCAGCATTTT.

This chain links TRBV6-6 with TRBJ1-4, with D unclear. V was trimmed by 4 bases and J by 10 bases, leaving 13 bases between them. The CDR3 is 13 amino acids. From germline, CDR1 is MNHNY and CDR2 SVGAGI (reference sequence). In DNA, the CDR3 is TGTGCCAGCAGTTCCATCCAAGGAGGAAAACTGTTTTTT. Its protein is CASSSIQGGKLFF.

V is TRBV5-1 and J is TRBJ1-1; D may be TRBD1 (6 bases). Trimming removed 3 bases from V and 1 base from J, with 13 bases in between. Germline values: CDR1 SGHRS, CDR2 YFSETQ. This CDR3 has 15 amino acids. CDR3 sequence (DNA): TGCGCCAGCAGCTCCACAGGGCCGGGGAACACTGAAGCTTTCTTT. Amino acids: CASSSTGPGNTEAFF.

The chain is built from TRBV7-2 and TRBJ2-1, with TRBD2 matching 14 bases. This CDR3 contains 17 residues. The J segment lost 6 bases and the V segment lost 4 bases, leaving 8 bases of the junction unmatched. Germline assignment: CDR1 SGHTA and CDR2 FQGNSA. This CDR3 reads CASSSGLAGGRPNEQFF. In DNA, the CDR3 is TGTGCCAGCAGCTCAGGACTAGCGGGGGGCCGACCCAATGAGCAGTTCTTC. Variable domain in full (rest from reference TRBV7-2 and TRBJ2-1): GAGVSQSPSNKVTEKGKDVELRCDPISGHTALYWYRQSLGQGLEFLIYFQGNSAPDKSGLPSDRFSAERTGGSVSTLTIQRTQQEDSAVYLCASSSGLAGGRPNEQFFGPGTRLTVL.

The rearrangement joins TRBV2 to TRBJ1-4, with unresolved D. V was shortened by 4 bases and J by 8 bases, with 14 bases between the two germline ends. Germline CDR1 is SNHLY and CDR2 is FYNNEI. CDR3 size: 14 residues. In nucleotides, the CDR3 is TGTGCCAGCAGTGGGGGTGGGAGACGGGAAAAACTGTTTTTT. Protein product: CASSGGGRREKLFF.

This chain joins TRBV10-3 and TRBJ2-2; perhaps TRBD2 as D (6 bases). The germline gives CDR1 ENHRY, CDR2 SYGVKD. Trimming took off 3 bases at V and 1 base at J, with 12 bases between the two ends. The CDR3 totals 16 residues. In DNA, the CDR3 is TGTGCCATCAGTGACTTTTTCGGGGGGAACACCGGGGAGCTGTTTTTT. This sequence encodes CAISDFFGGNTGELFF.

V and J are TRBV6-5 and TRBJ1-2, with TRBD1 matching 8 bases. CDR3 length equals 13 residues. V gave up 6 bases and J gave up 7 bases; unmatched junction bases: 7. CDR1 is MNHEY, CDR2 SVGAGI, per germline. CDR3 sequence (DNA): TGTGCCAGCAGAGCAGGGGGCGCAGGTGGCTACACCTTC. Residues: CASRAGGAGGYTF.

This clone was seen more than once but under ten times. J is TRBJ1-5 and V is TRBV18; the D is unclear. Deletions cut 5 bases from V and 4 bases from J, with 6 bases between. The germline gives CDR1 KGHSH, CDR2 LQKENI. The CDR3 loop spans 12 amino acids. The CDR3 region is CASSSGNQPQHF. CDR3 nucleotide sequence: TGTGCCAGCTCAAGCGGAAATCAGCCCCAGCATTTT.

This clone occurred many times. The chain has TRBV18 and TRBJ2-1; 11 bases match TRBD2. Germline lookup yields CDR1 KGHSH and CDR2 LQKENI. The CDR3 contains 16 residues. J gave up 6 bases and V 3 bases, and 7 bases lay outside the gene matches. CDR3 DNA sequence: TGTGCCAGCTCACCCCAGGTAGCGGGGGGGATCAATGAGCAGTTCTTC. Encoded protein: CASSPQVAGGINEQFF.

The sample holds one count of this clone. This chain joins TRBV7-2 and TRBJ2-1; D uncertain. Trimming shortened V by 1 base and J by 9 bases, and 10 bases separated the two germline ends. Germline CDR1 and CDR2: SGHTA and FQGNSA. This CDR3 region has 13 residues. The CDR3 region is CASSLDFAAEQFF. As DNA, the CDR3 is TGTGCCAGCAGCTTAGACTTTGCAGCTGAGCAGTTCTTC. The full variable domain, with the rest looked up from reference TRBV7-2 and TRBJ2-1, is GAGVSQSPSNKVTEKGKDVELRCDPISGHTALYWYRQSLGQGLEFLIYFQGNSAPDKSGLPSDRFSAERTGGSVSTLTIQRTQQEDSAVYLCASSLDFAAEQFFGPGTRLTVL.

Concerning this clone itself: Other DNA sequences in this specimen translate into the identical CDR3. J is TRBJ1-6 and V is TRBV6-5; 7 bases line up with TRBD1. The germline V gene encodes CDR1 MNHEY and CDR2 SVGAGI. The CDR3 covers 15 residues. Trimming cost V 6 bases and J 0 bases; bases outside gene matches: 2. For the CDR3, the DNA is TGTGCCAGCAGGACAGGGTCCTCCTATAATTCACCCCTCCACTTT. It encodes CASRTGSSYNSPLHF.

This CDR3 reads CASSNFKGKKNTEAFF. The DNA for the CDR3 is TGTGCCAGCAGCAATTTTAAGGGCAAGAAAAACACTGAAGCTTTCTTT. V usage is TRBV5-6 and J usage is TRBJ1-1; D is ambiguous. This CDR3 has 16 amino acids. Trimming shortened V by 4 bases and J by 2 bases, and 18 bases separated the two germline ends. Germline CDR1 reads SGHDT; CDR2 reads YYEEEE.

This clone was recorded a few times. The rearrangement links TRBV9 to TRBJ1-4, with 7 bases identical to TRBD1. Trimming took 4 bases from V and 8 from J; bases not matched to a gene: 11. Germline CDR1 is SGDLS and CDR2 is YYNGEE. The CDR3 is 15 amino acids. The CDR3 spells CASSPGTAINEKLFF. Written as DNA, the CDR3 is TGTGCCAGCAGCCCTGGGACAGCCATCAACGAAAAACTGTTTTTT.

This clone was recorded only once. V gene TRBV7-2 combines with J gene TRBJ1-5, with TRBD1 identical over 11 bases. The germline CDR1 and CDR2 sequences are SGHTA and FQGNSA. The CDR3 is 17 residues long. Trimming removed 1 base from V and 4 bases from J; junction bases left unmatched: 6. The CDR3 sequence is CASSLGFGTGGNQPQHF. DNA of the CDR3: TGTGCCAGCAGCTTAGGGTTTGGGACAGGGGGGAATCAGCCCCAGCATTTT.

This CDR3 is CASRLLAGGTYEQYF. The CDR3 DNA is TGTGCCAGCAGACTACTAGCGGGAGGGACCTACGAGCAGTACTTC. The V and J genes are TRBV6-5 and TRBJ2-7; 13 positions match TRBD2. The CDR3 covers 15 residues. CDR1 and CDR2 (germline): MNHEY, SVGAGI. Trimming removed 6 bases from V and 2 bases from J; junction bases left unmatched: 4.

The rearrangement uses TRBV5-1 and TRBJ2-3; TRBD2 might be the D (6 bases). The V end lost 0 bases, the J end lost 0 bases, and 11 bases lay between the germline ends. From germline, CDR1 is SGHRS and CDR2 YFSETQ. The CDR3 totals 16 residues. The DNA of the CDR3 is TGCGCCAGCAGCTTGGGCGGGACGGAAAGCACAGATACGCAGTATTTT. Protein product: CASSLGGTESTDTQYF. The full variable domain, in which reference TRBV5-1 and TRBJ2-3 provide the parts outside the CDR3, is KAGVTQTPRYLIKTRGQQVTLSCSPISGHRSVSWYQQTPGQGLQFLFEYFSETQRNKGNFPGRFSGRQFSNSRSEMNVSTLELGDSALYLCASSLGGTESTDTQYFGPGTRLTVL.

V is TRBV11-3 and J is TRBJ2-1; D is unresolved. Looked up from germline, CDR1 is SGHNT and CDR2 is YENEEA. The CDR3 spans 14 residues. Trimming removed 1 base from V and 5 bases from J, with 9 bases in between. CDR3 amino acids: CASSLGRFDNEQFF. DNA of the CDR3: TGTGCCAGCAGCTTAGGCAGGTTCGACAATGAGCAGTTCTTC.

This clone has more than one count but fewer than ten. The chain links TRBV7-9 to TRBJ1-5; 7 nucleotides match TRBD1. Trimming took 2 bases from V and 15 from J; bases not matched to a gene: 13. Per the germline V gene, CDR1 is SEHNR and CDR2 is FQNEAQ (reference sequence). This CDR3 region has 14 residues. The CDR3 region is CASSLKAEGAIRHF. CDR3 bases: TGTGCCAGCAGCTTAAAGGCCGAGGGGGCGATCCGGCATTTT.

V usage is TRBV5-1 and J usage is TRBJ2-1; either TRBD1 or TRBD2 may fit D (7 bases each). V was shortened by 3 bases and J by 6 bases, with 13 bases between the two germline ends. This CDR3 is 14 amino acids long. Germline lookup yields CDR1 SGHRS and CDR2 YFSETQ. DNA for the CDR3: TGCGCCAGCAGCTCCCAGGGGGGGAGCAATGAGCAGTTCTTC. Its translation is CASSSQGGSNEQFF.

In the case of this clone: This could be a read error, since a much larger clone is one nucleotide away. Other DNA sequences in this sample translate to the same CDR3. The chain joins TRBV7-2 to TRBJ2-7; the D is unclear. The germline gives CDR1 SGHTA, CDR2 FQGNSA. Trimming removed 1 base from V and 6 bases from J, with 4 bases in between. The CDR3 is 11 residues long. The CDR3 is CASSLGAEQYF. CDR3 nucleotide sequence: TGTGCCAGCAGCTTAGGGGCCGAGCAGTACTTC.

As regards this clone: Distinct nucleotide sequences in the sample also encode this CDR3. The chain joins TRBV5-1 to TRBJ2-1, with 11 bases lining up with TRBD2. The CDR3 spans 16 residues. Germline loops: CDR1 SGHRS, CDR2 YFSETQ. The trim removed 0 bases at V and 2 bases at J, leaving 1 base unmatched. The CDR3 bases are TGCGCCAGCAGCTTGGGACTAGCGGGACCCTACAATGAGCAGTTCTTC. It specifies CASSLGLAGPYNEQFF.

This clone was detected once. The CDR3 sequence is CASSPIFRALPSTDTQYF. The DNA of the CDR3 is TGTGCCAGCAGCCCGATATTTCGAGCCCTCCCTAGCACAGATACGCAGTATTTT. The rearrangement uses TRBV7-9 and TRBJ2-3; D not certain. CDR1 is SEHNR and CDR2 is FQNEAQ in the germline V gene (reference sequence). The V end was cut by 5 bases, the J end by 0 bases, with 21 bases between. The CDR3 contains 18 residues.

This rearrangement joins TRBV7-2 to TRBJ2-2, with D hard to call. V gave up 7 bases and J gave up 1 base, with 13 bases separating them. This CDR3 has 15 amino acids. The germline V gene encodes CDR1 SGHTA and CDR2 FQGNSA. The CDR3 nucleotides read TGTGCCAGCACCCTCCGAAACGGGAACACCGGGGAGCTGTTTTTT. It yields the protein CASTLRNGNTGELFF.

This chain connects TRBV5-1 to TRBJ1-2; D not certain. There are 14 residues in the CDR3. Germline-derived CDR1 and CDR2 are SGHRS and YFSETQ. The V gene lost 0 bases and the J gene lost 4 bases, with 10 bases spanning the gap. CDR3 loop: CASSLAAPSYGYTF. In DNA form, the CDR3 reads TGCGCCAGCAGCTTGGCAGCCCCTTCCTATGGCTACACCTTC.

With regard to this clone: A far larger clone is only one base removed, so a read error is likely. The sample contains more than one DNA sequence encoding this CDR3. The V call is TRBV28, the J call TRBJ2-7, with no clear D. Trimming pared 5 bases from V and 2 bases from J, leaving 7 bases between. Germline values: CDR1 MDHEN, CDR2 SYDVKM. CDR3 size: 12 residues. The CDR3: CASSPPAYEQYF. CDR3 coding DNA: TGTGCCAGCAGTCCTCCAGCCTACGAGCAGTACTTC. The full variable domain, completed using reference TRBV28 and TRBJ2-7, is DVKVTQSSRYLVKRTGEKVFLECVQDMDHENMFWYRQDPGLGLRLIYFSYDVKMKEKGDIPEGYSVSREKKERFSLILESASTNQTSMYLCASSPPAYEQYFGPGTRLTVT.

This rearrangement joins TRBV5-1 to TRBJ1-6, with a possible D match to TRBD1 (5 bases). Per the germline V gene, CDR1 is SGHRS and CDR2 is YFSETQ. V lost 4 bases and J 10 bases, leaving 18 bases between the germline ends. There are 15 residues in the CDR3. The CDR3 sequence is CASSMGTASSSPLHF. CDR3 DNA sequence: TGCGCCAGCAGCATGGGGACGGCTTCCTCATCACCCCTCCACTTT.

The rearrangement uses TRBV6-4 and TRBJ2-1; either TRBD1 or TRBD2 may fit D (6 bases each). CDR3 length: 13 amino acids. Germline CDR1 is MRHNA and CDR2 is SNTAGT. Trimming removed 5 bases at V and 10 bases at J, with 15 bases between. Here the CDR3 reads CASSTFLGGEQFF. CDR3 in DNA: TGTGCCAGCAGTACTTTTTTAGGGGGGGAGCAGTTCTTC.

The chain carries TRBV30 and TRBJ2-1, with no clear D. This CDR3 is 11 amino acids long. V lost 5 bases and J lost 7, with 9 bases in between. Germline loops: CDR1 GTSNPN, CDR2 SVGIG (reference sequence). The CDR3 coding sequence is TGTGCCTGGCGAAAAATTAATGAGCAGTTCTTC. It codes for CAWRKINEQFF.

A few counts support this clone. The gene calls are TRBV27 and TRBJ1-2; D may be TRBD1 (6 bases). Trimming pared 2 bases from V and 4 bases from J, leaving 14 bases between. This CDR3 has 15 residues. Germline V gives CDR1 MNHEY, CDR2 SMNVEV (reference sequence). The CDR3 sequence is CASSLGGQAFYGYTF. The CDR3 bases are TGTGCCAGCAGTTTAGGGGGACAAGCCTTCTATGGCTACACCTTC.

The chain employs TRBV28 and TRBJ1-1; D possibly corresponds to TRBD1 (6 bases). CDR3 size: 13 residues. V was shortened by 8 bases and J by 10 bases, with 20 bases between the two germline ends. Germline values: CDR1 MDHEN, CDR2 SYDVKM. The CDR3 DNA reads TGTGCCAGCTCAAATAGGGGGAATTTAAGAGCTTTCTTT. Translating gives CASSNRGNLRAFF.